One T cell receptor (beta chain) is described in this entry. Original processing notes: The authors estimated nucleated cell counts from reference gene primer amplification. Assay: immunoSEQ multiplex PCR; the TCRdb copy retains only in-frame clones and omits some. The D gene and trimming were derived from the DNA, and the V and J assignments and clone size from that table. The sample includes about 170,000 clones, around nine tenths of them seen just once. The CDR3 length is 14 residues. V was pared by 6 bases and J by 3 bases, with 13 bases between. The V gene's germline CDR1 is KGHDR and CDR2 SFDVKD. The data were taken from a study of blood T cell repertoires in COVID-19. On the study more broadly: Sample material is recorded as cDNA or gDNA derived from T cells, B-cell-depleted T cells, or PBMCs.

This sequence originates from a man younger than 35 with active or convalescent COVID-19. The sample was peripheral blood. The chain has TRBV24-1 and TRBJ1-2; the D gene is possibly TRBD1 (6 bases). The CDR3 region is CATSISGEDYGYTF. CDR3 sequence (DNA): TGTGCCACCAGTATCTCAGGGGAAGACTATGGCTACACCTTC.